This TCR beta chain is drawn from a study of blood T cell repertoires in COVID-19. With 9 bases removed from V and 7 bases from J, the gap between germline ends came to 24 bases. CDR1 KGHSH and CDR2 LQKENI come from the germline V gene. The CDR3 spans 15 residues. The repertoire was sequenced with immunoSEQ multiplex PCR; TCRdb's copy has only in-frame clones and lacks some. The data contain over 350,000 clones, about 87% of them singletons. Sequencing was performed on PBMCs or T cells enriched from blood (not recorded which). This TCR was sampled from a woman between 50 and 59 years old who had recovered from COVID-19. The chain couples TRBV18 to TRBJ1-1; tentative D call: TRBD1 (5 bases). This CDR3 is CASTKGVKGSGEAFF. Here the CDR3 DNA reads TGTGCCAGTACGAAAGGGGTAAAGGGTTCTGGTGAAGCTTTCTTT. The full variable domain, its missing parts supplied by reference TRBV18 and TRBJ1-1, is NAGVMQNPRHLVRRRGQEARLRCSPMKGHSHVYWYRQLPEEGLKFMVYLQKENIIDESGMPKERFSAEFPKEGPSILRIQQVVRGDSAAYFCASTKGVKGSGEAFFGQGTRLTVV.